This record concerns one TCR beta chain sequence. Cohorts were based on clinical histories the participants reported. Germline V gene data show CDR1 as KGHSH and CDR2 as LQKENI. The CDR3 spans 16 residues. The junction had 2 bases not matched to a gene; V was cut back by 4 bases and J by 0 bases. This record comes from a study of blood T cell repertoires in COVID-19. Study context: Whether acute or convalescent, the COVID-19 samples came from the United States, Italy and Spain.

Assay: immunoSEQ multiplex PCR; the TCRdb copy retains only in-frame clones and omits some. The sample carries roughly 250,000 clones, about 88% recorded once. This chain connects TRBV18 to TRBJ1-5; 11 nucleotides line up with TRBD1. The source of this sequence is a woman in her fifties or sixties who had recovered from COVID-19. The source material was PBMCs or T cells enriched from blood (not recorded which). As DNA, the CDR3 is TGTGCCAGCTCACTTGGGACAGGGGGTAGCAATCAGCCCCAGCATTTT. Amino acid sequence: CASSLGTGGSNQPQHF. The variable domain in full, completed from reference TRBV18 and TRBJ1-5, reads NAGVMQNPRHLVRRRGQEARLRCSPMKGHSHVYWYRQLPEEGLKFMVYLQKENIIDESGMPKERFSAEFPKEGPSILRIQQVVRGDSAAYFCASSLGTGGSNQPQHFGDGTRLSIL.